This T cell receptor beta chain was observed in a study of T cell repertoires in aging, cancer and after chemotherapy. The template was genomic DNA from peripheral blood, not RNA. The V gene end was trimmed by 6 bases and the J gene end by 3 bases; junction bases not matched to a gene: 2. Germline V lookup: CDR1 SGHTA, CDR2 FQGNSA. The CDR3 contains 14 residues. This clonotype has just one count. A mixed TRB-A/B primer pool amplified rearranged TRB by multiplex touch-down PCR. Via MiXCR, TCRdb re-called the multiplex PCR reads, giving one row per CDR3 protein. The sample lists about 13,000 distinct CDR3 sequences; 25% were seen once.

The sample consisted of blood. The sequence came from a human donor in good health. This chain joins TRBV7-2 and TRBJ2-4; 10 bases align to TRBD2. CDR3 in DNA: TGTGCCAGCAGTGGACTAGCGGACAAAAACATTCAGTACTTC. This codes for CASSGLADKNIQYF.